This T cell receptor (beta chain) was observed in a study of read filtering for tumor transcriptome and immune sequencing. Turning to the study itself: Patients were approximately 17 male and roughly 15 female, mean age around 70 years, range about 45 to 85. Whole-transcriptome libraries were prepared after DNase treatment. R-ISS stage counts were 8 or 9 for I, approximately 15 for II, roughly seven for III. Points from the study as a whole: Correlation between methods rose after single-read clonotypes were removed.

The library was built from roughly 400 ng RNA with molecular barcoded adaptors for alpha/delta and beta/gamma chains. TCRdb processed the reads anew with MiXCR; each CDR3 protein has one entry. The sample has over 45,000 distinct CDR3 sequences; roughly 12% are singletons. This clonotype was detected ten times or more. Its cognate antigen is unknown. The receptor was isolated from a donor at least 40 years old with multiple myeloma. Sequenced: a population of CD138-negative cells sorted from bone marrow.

CDR3 coding DNA: TGTGCCAGCAGCGCGACGTCTAGCGCAGATACGCAGTATTTT. As protein: CASSATSSADTQYF. The chain joins TRBV9 to TRBJ2-3; a weak D match, TRBD2 (6 bases). Trimming took 3 bases from V and 4 from J, leaving 12 bases between them. The CDR3 covers 14 residues. Germline V lookup: CDR1 SGDLS, CDR2 YYNGEE.